Sequencing of this TCR beta chain was carried out in a study of shared clonotypes between healthy human individuals. Study-wide points: Several donors had about 5% of their naive CD4 clonotypes in common. Apart from blood, nothing was sampled; tissue repertoires likely differ. Rarefaction revealed incomplete sorted-subset sequencing despite large depth.

Trimming cost V 7 bases and J 0 bases, with 13 bases left between them. Germline-derived CDR1 and CDR2 are SNHLY and FYNNEI. CDR3 length: 15 residues. A remark on this clone: Its antigen is as yet unknown.

Over several immunoSEQ plates, each subset's genomic DNA was distributed in even portions. Sequenced by immunoSEQ multiplex PCR; TCRdb stores in-frame clones only, minus some. The sample carries millions of clones, roughly 94% recorded once. The sample was naive CD4+ T cells sorted from blood. Stated subset: CD45RA+ positively selected. V usage is TRBV2 and J usage is TRBJ1-5, with D possibly TRBD1 on 5 matching bases. This clonotype originated in a man younger than 30 in good health. This CDR3 reads CASTERQNSNQPQHF. The CDR3 coding sequence is TGTGCCAGCACAGAACGACAGAATAGCAATCAGCCCCAGCATTTT. Looking up the rest from reference TRBV2 and TRBJ1-5 gives the full variable domain: EPEVTQTPSHQVTQMGQEVILRCVPISNHLYFYWYRQILGQKVEFLVSFYNNEISEKSEIFDDQFSVERPDGSNFTLKIRSTKLEDSAMYFCASTERQNSNQPQHFGDGTRLSIL.